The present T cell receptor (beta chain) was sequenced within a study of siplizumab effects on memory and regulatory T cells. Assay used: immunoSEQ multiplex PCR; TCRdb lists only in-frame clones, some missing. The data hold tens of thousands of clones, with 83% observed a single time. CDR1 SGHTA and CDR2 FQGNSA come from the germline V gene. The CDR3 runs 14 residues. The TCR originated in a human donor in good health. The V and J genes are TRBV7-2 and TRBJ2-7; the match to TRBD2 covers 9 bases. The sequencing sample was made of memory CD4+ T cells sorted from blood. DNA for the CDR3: TGTGCAGGCACGGGGACTAGCAAAGGCTACGAGCAGTACTTC. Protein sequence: CAGTGTSKGYEQYF. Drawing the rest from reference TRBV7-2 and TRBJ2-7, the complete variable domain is GAGVSQSPSNKVTEKGKDVELRCDPISGHTALYWYRQSLGQGLEFLIYFQGNSAPDKSGLPSDRFSAERTGGSVSTLTIQRTQQEDSAVYLCAGTGTSKGYEQYFGPGTRLTVT.